The 9 T cell receptor beta chains below come from one sample, sequenced in a study of T cell changes during pregnancy in multiple sclerosis. Sequencing was performed with immunoSEQ multiplex PCR; in TCRdb, only in-frame clones are kept and a portion is missing. Among some 80,000 clones, approximately 93% were seen once, and the ten largest hold approximately 2.5%. The sequenced sample was peripheral blood, obtained in the first trimester of pregnancy. These receptors came from a female donor with multiple sclerosis, enrolled in a pregnancy study.

The gene calls are TRBV6-6 and TRBJ1-2, with 7 nucleotides matching TRBD1. CDR1 and CDR2 from the germline V gene are MNHNY and SVGAGI (reference sequence). The CDR3 totals 14 residues. V shed 5 bases and J 5 bases; nucleotides not matched to a gene: 8. The CDR3 DNA reads as TGTGCCAGCAGTCCAATGGACAGGTATTATGGCTACACCTTC. This translates into CASSPMDRYYGYTF.

J is TRBJ1-1 and V is TRBV28; 7 bases align to TRBD1. The CDR3 has 14 residues. The trim removed 4 bases at V and 4 bases at J, leaving 6 bases unmatched. Germline CDR1 and CDR2: MDHEN and SYDVKM. CDR3 nucleotide sequence: TGTGCCAGCAGTTATCCGGACAGGACCACTGAAGCTTTCTTT. Its protein is CASSYPDRTTEAFF.

This chain connects TRBV5-6 to TRBJ2-1, with 8 nucleotides matching TRBD1. CDR1 is SGHDT and CDR2 is YYEEEE in the germline V gene. With V trimmed by 4 bases and J by 6 bases, 3 bases remained unmatched. The CDR3 runs to 13 residues. CDR3 protein: CASSVGQGNEQFF. As DNA, the CDR3 is TGTGCCAGCAGCGTAGGACAGGGCAATGAGCAGTTCTTC.

The rearrangement uses TRBV27 and TRBJ2-3, with 11 bases matching TRBD2. This CDR3 has 18 amino acids. After removal of 3 bases from V and 0 bases from J, the junction contained 8 bases not matched to a gene. Germline V gene sequence: CDR1 MNHEY, CDR2 SMNVEV (reference sequence). CDR3 DNA: TGTGCCAGCAGTTTCTCTAGCGGGGGGCGACGGAGCACAGATACGCAGTATTTT. Translation: CASSFSSGGRRSTDTQYF.

This clone appeared once. V gene TRBV6-6 combines with J gene TRBJ2-7; 7 nucleotides agree with TRBD1. The CDR3 covers 16 residues. CDR1 is MNHNY, CDR2 SVGAGI, per germline (reference sequence). The junction had 11 bases not matched to a gene; V was cut back by 2 bases and J by 4 bases. The CDR3 here is CASSYKKGAIHYEQYF. CDR3 sequence (DNA): TGTGCCAGCAGTTACAAAAAGGGGGCGATCCATTACGAGCAGTACTTC.

The J gene is TRBJ2-1, the V gene TRBV5-1, with 7 bases identical to TRBD1. The trim removed 1 base at V and 2 bases at J, leaving 3 bases unmatched. Germline lookup yields CDR1 SGHRS and CDR2 YFSETQ. There are 15 residues in the CDR3. CDR3 sequence (DNA): TGCGCCAGCAGCTTGACAGGGGCGGCCTACAATGAGCAGTTCTTC. Residues: CASSLTGAAYNEQFF.

This chain links TRBV6-6 with TRBJ1-5; tentative D call: TRBD1 (6 bases). Germline assignment: CDR1 MNHNY and CDR2 SVGAGI (reference sequence). V was cut by 8 bases and J by 4 bases, with 18 bases left in between. The CDR3 is 15 residues long. CDR3 DNA: TGTGCCAGCTCGAACTTTGTCAGGGGAAATCAGCCCCAGCATTTT. It is translated as CASSNFVRGNQPQHF.

This clone was detected once. V gene TRBV9 combines with J gene TRBJ1-2, with D perhaps TRBD1 (5 bases). The CDR3 totals 15 residues. Between the trimmed V and J ends, which lost 0 bases and 0 bases, there was a span of 9 bases. Germline values: CDR1 SGDLS, CDR2 YYNGEE. Here the CDR3 reads CASSVEGAANYGYTF. The CDR3, as DNA: TGTGCCAGCAGCGTAGAAGGGGCCGCTAACTATGGCTACACCTTC.

V and J are TRBV5-5 and TRBJ2-7; 9 bases align to TRBD2. V lost 0 bases and J lost 6; bases outside the gene matches: 13. The CDR3 contains 17 residues. The germline V gene has CDR1 SGHKS and CDR2 YYEKEE (reference sequence). CDR3 coding DNA: TGTGCCAGCAGCTTGGAGATCGGAGGACTAGCGTTAGGCGAGCAGTACTTC. Translating gives CASSLEIGGLALGEQYF.